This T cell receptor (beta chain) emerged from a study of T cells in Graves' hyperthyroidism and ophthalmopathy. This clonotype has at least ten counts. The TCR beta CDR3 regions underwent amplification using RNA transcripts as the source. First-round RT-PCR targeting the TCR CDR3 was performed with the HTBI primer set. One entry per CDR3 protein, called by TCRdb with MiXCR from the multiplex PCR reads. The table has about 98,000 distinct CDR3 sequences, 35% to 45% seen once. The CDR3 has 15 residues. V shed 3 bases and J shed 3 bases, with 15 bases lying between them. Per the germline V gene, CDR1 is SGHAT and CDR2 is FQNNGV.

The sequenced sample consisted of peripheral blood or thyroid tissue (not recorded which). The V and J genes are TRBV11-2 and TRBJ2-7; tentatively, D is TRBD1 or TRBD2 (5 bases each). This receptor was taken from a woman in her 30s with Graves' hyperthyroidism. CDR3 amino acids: CASSLRALGHYEQYF. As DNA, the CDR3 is TGTGCCAGCAGCTTGAGGGCCCTGGGGCACTACGAGCAGTACTTC.